This entry describes one T cell receptor (beta chain). The sample originates from a study of blood T cells in healthy people across ages. Trimming stripped 3 bases from V and 13 bases from J, with 19 bases between. From germline, CDR1 is SQVTM and CDR2 ANQGSEA. The CDR3 totals 13 residues. Using a J-beta primer mix together with a sample-barcoded 5' primer, a second PCR was run for roughly 7 to 11 cycles. Each of the samples gave a minimum of 3 million paired-end reads that contained CDR3. TCRdb fed the 5' RACE reads into MiXCR, producing one record per CDR3 protein. This sample carries approximately 1.5 million distinct CDR3 sequences, about 45% of them seen once, and the ten largest clones take approximately 4.1%.

This chain connects TRBV29-1 to TRBJ2-1, with TRBD2 as a possible D gene (6 bases). The source of this sequence is a woman younger than 35 in good health. Sample: blood. The CDR3 loop is CSVDRGNQETQFF. The CDR3 DNA follows: TGCAGCGTTGATCGGGGGAACCAAGAGACCCAGTTCTTC.